The 21 T cell receptor beta chains in this list originate from one sample, sequenced in a study of T cells in Graves' hyperthyroidism and ophthalmopathy (dated by TCRdb to about 2019). Libraries were built with multiplex PCR. Sequencing was performed on an Illumina HiSeq 2000. Amplification of TCR beta CDR3 regions was carried out from RNA transcripts. For the first round of RT-PCR on the TCR CDR3, the HTBI primer set was used together with the Qiagen OneStep RT-PCR kit. The public reads were quality trimmed at Q25 with fastp and then assembled into clones with MiXCR by TCRdb, keeping productive beta chains. Entries are consolidated by CDR3 protein sequence, retaining the most common genes and DNA. Recorded for this sample are around 620,000 distinct CDR3 sequences; approximately 44% of them occurred a single time. The ten largest clones capture around 19% of the sample. Sequencing input: peripheral blood or thyroid tissue (not recorded which). The receptor source for this set is an adult woman with Graves' disease, either hyperthyroidism or ophthalmopathy (not recorded which).

Only a few counts were recorded for this clonotype. The V and J genes are TRBV7-2 and TRBJ2-5; D possibly corresponds to TRBD2 (7 bases). The germline V gene encodes CDR1 SGHTA and CDR2 FQGNSA. The CDR3 runs to 15 residues. V was shortened by 3 bases and J by 4 bases, with 15 bases between the two germline ends. The CDR3 sequence: CASSFNGGGGETQYF. The CDR3 region has the DNA TGTGCCAGCAGCTTTAACGGGGGAGGGGGAGAGACCCAGTACTTC.

At least ten counts were recorded for this clonotype. This chain uses TRBV6-1 with TRBJ1-6; 8 nucleotides match TRBD1. This CDR3 has 17 amino acids. Germline V gives CDR1 MNHNS, CDR2 SASEGT. V lost 0 bases, J lost 7 bases, and 8 bases stayed unmatched. CDR3 in DNA: TGTGCCAGCAGTGAAGCAGTCGCAGGGGGCCGGAATTCACCCCTCCACTTT. It translates to CASSEAVAGGRNSPLHF.

A note on this clonotype: A much more abundant neighbour one base away suggests this may be a read error. The chain is built from TRBV6-1 and TRBJ2-6; D might be TRBD1 (5 bases). CDR1 is MNHNS and CDR2 is SASEGT in the germline V gene. The CDR3 loop spans 17 amino acids. CDR3 region: CASSGASFNSGANVPTF. CDR3 sequence (DNA): TGTGCCAGCAGTGGGGCCAGTTTTAACTCTGGGGCCAACGTCCCGACTTTC.

This rearrangement joins TRBV7-9 to TRBJ1-1; 7 nucleotides line up with TRBD1. Germline V gene sequence: CDR1 SEHNR, CDR2 FQNEAQ (reference sequence). Unmatched junction bases numbered 10, after V lost 4 bases and J lost 5 bases. This CDR3 has 15 residues. CDR3 region: CASSSQGDPMTEAFF. The CDR3 region has the DNA TGTGCCAGCAGCTCCCAGGGGGATCCAATGACTGAAGCTTTCTTT.

The sample holds a few counts of this clonotype. The chain recombines TRBV10-3 with TRBJ1-1, with D uncertain. Germline assignment: CDR1 ENHRY and CDR2 SYGVKD. The CDR3 runs to 12 residues. Trimming removed 8 bases at V and 1 base at J, with 8 bases between. CDR3 amino acids: CAIVTENTEAFF. CDR3 nucleotides: TGTGCCATCGTGACTGAGAACACTGAAGCTTTCTTT.

This clonotype appeared many times. The V and J genes are TRBV5-5 and TRBJ2-5; D uncertain. CDR3 length: 13 residues. V was pared by 0 bases and J by 3 bases, with 6 bases between. CDR1 and CDR2 from the germline V gene are SGHKS and YYEKEE (reference sequence). The CDR3 sequence is CASSLVWEETQYF. DNA for the CDR3: TGTGCCAGCAGCTTGGTTTGGGAAGAGACCCAGTACTTC.

The rearrangement links TRBV7-8 to TRBJ2-2; possible D gene TRBD1, 9 bases. The CDR3 loop spans 18 amino acids. Looked up from germline, CDR1 is SGHVS and CDR2 is FQNEAQ. Deletions cut 4 bases from V and 1 base from J, with 19 bases between. CDR3 protein: CASSSERGGQGNTGELFF. CDR3 in DNA: TGTGCCAGCAGCTCTGAACGGGGGGGACAGGGGAACACCGGGGAGCTGTTTTTT. The entire variable domain, with the rest obtained from reference TRBV7-8 and TRBJ2-2, is as follows: GAGVSQSPRYKVAKRGQDVALRCDPISGHVSLFWYQQALGQGPEFLTYFQNEAQLDKSGLPSDRFFAERPEGSVSTLKIQRTQQEDSAVYLCASSSERGGQGNTGELFFGEGSRLTVL.

This clonotype was observed a handful of times. The genes are TRBV12-3 or TRBV12-4 and TRBJ1-1; 9 nucleotides match TRBD1. J lost 5 bases, V lost 6 bases, and 10 bases had no gene match. CDR3 length: 15 residues. CDR3 region: CASSVTWTGDTEAFF. The CDR3 DNA sequence: TGTGCCAGCAGCGTCACATGGACAGGGGATACTGAAGCTTTCTTT.

The CDR3 DNA sequence: TGTGCCACCAGCAGAGATCCATGGGACAGGGGATCGAGAGAGACCCAGTACTTC. It encodes CATSRDPWDRGSRETQYF. The J gene is TRBJ2-5, the V gene TRBV15; 10 bases agree with TRBD1. CDR1 LNHNV and CDR2 YYDKDF come from the germline V gene (reference sequence). Trimming removed 0 bases from V and 4 bases from J; junction bases left unmatched: 11. The CDR3 consists of 18 residues.

This clonotype showed up just a few times. The CDR3 sequence is CATSRPTGATGELFF. The CDR3 DNA is TGTGCCACCAGCAGGCCGACAGGGGCCACCGGGGAGCTGTTTTTT. This chain joins TRBV2 and TRBJ2-2; 8 bases agree with TRBD1. The CDR3 runs 15 residues. Losses at the gene ends were 10 bases for V and 4 bases for J; bases not matched to a gene: 11. Germline lookup yields CDR1 SNHLY and CDR2 FYNNEI.

To note about this clonotype: Relative to the germline gene, one junction end is altered; a read error may explain this. The chain combines TRBV10-3 with TRBJ1-5; TRBD1 might be the D (6 bases). The CDR3 loop spans 16 amino acids. Germline V CDR1 and CDR2: ENHRY, SYGVKD. CDR3 residues: CAISEGDGSSNQPQHF. CDR3 DNA sequence: TGCGCCATCAGTGAGGGGGACGGCTCTAGCAATCAGCCCCAGCATTTT.

CDR3 sequence: CASSPDGTGHSNQPQHF. The CDR3 nucleotides are TGCGCCAGCAGCCCAGACGGTACCGGCCATAGCAATCAGCCCCAGCATTTT. The chain links TRBV4-1 to TRBJ1-5; D is undetermined. Germline V gene data show CDR1 as MGHRA and CDR2 as YSYEKL. The CDR3 covers 17 residues. The V end lost 4 bases, the J end lost 0 bases, and 16 bases lay between the germline ends.

Here the CDR3 DNA reads TGTGCCACTACAGGGGACGATGCCTATGGCTACACCTTC. Amino acids: CATTGDDAYGYTF. This rearrangement joins TRBV19 to TRBJ1-2, with 7 bases fitting TRBD1. Germline CDR1 is LNHDA and CDR2 is SQIVND (reference sequence). The CDR3 totals 13 residues. V gave up 10 bases and J gave up 4 bases; unmatched junction bases: 9.

This clonotype was recorded a few times. The chain is built from TRBV12-5 and TRBJ2-7; D unclear. V gave up 6 bases and J gave up 0 bases, with 6 bases separating them. This CDR3 spans 12 amino acids. Looked up from germline, CDR1 is LGHNT and CDR2 is FRNRAP. The CDR3 DNA sequence: TGTGCTAGTGGCCCGACCTCCTACGAGCAGTACTTC. Translating it yields CASGPTSYEQYF. Filled out from reference TRBV12-5 and TRBJ2-7, the complete variable domain reads DARVTQTPRHKVTEMGQEVTMRCQPILGHNTVFWYRQTMMQGLELLAYFRNRAPLDDSGMPKDRFSAEMPDATLATLKIQPSEPRDSAVYFCASGPTSYEQYFGPGTRLTVT.

The chain links TRBV20-1 to TRBJ2-3, with a possible D match to TRBD1 (5 bases). Germline CDR1 and CDR2: DFQATT and SNEGSKA (reference sequence). V dropped 1 base and J dropped 8 bases, with 13 bases sitting between them. This CDR3 contains 13 residues. CDR3 sequence: CSARGLGRGTQYF. DNA for the CDR3: TGCAGTGCTAGAGGCCTAGGAAGGGGTACGCAGTATTTT.

As concerns this clonotype: One junction end disagrees with the germline gene, perhaps due to a read error. This chain connects TRBV15 to TRBJ2-6, with D hard to call. Germline V CDR1 and CDR2: LNHNV, YYDKDF (reference sequence). This CDR3 spans 14 amino acids. CDR3 DNA sequence: TGTGCCACCAGCAGAGAAAGAACGCCGGGCACTGAAGCTTTC. It encodes CATSRERTPGTEAF.

This chain's CDR3 is CSVVFSAYEQYF. CDR3 bases: TGCAGCGTTGTCTTCTCCGCCTACGAGCAGTACTTC. This sequence joins TRBV29-1 and TRBJ2-7, with unresolved D. Germline V lookup: CDR1 SQVTM, CDR2 ANQGSEA. This CDR3 region has 12 residues. Trimming removed 4 bases from V and 2 bases from J, with 9 bases in between.

This clonotype was seen a few times. The chain joins TRBV19 to TRBJ1-5, with D possibly matching TRBD1 (5 bases). The CDR3 has 13 residues. Per germline, CDR1 LNHDA and CDR2 SQIVND (reference sequence). V was shortened by 4 bases and J by 2 bases, with 6 bases between the two germline ends. The CDR3 region is CASSKGRNQPQHF. CDR3 sequence (DNA): TGTGCCAGTAGTAAGGGGCGCAATCAGCCCCAGCATTTT.

Of note for this clonotype: Sequence at one end of the junction differs from germline and may be a read error. This sequence joins TRBV6-5 and TRBJ1-2, with unresolved D. The CDR3 consists of 18 residues. Germline-derived CDR1 and CDR2 are MNHEY and SVGAGI. CDR3 residues: CASTLKGDLADVIYDYTF. In nucleotides, the CDR3 is TGTGCCAGCACTTTAAAGGGAGACCTGGCAGACGTCATTTATGACTACACCTTC.

This clonotype was seen a single time. V is TRBV24-1 and J is TRBJ1-2; D unresolved. The CDR3 runs to 16 residues. Germline CDR1 and CDR2: KGHDR and SFDVKD. V was trimmed by 6 bases and J by 13 bases, leaving 29 bases between them. The CDR3 region has the DNA TGTGCCACCAGTTCCGAGGTTTTGAACACCGGGGTTGGCGGCACCTTC. Translation gives CATSSEVLNTGVGGTF.

This clonotype was observed many times. The V gene is TRBV10-3, the J gene TRBJ1-1; 7 nucleotides align to TRBD1. CDR1 is ENHRY and CDR2 is SYGVKD in the germline V gene. The CDR3 sequence is 14 residues long. Losses at the gene ends were 7 bases for V and 3 bases for J; bases not matched to a gene: 8. CDR3 sequence: CAINRQGSDTEAFF. CDR3 coding DNA: TGTGCCATCAATAGACAGGGTTCAGACACTGAAGCTTTCTTT.